This T cell receptor beta chain was retrieved from a study of cytotoxic CD8 clonotypes in ibrutinib-treated CLL. To note about this clone: Its specificity is not known.

Points from the study as a whole: Contraction or stability on treatment was seen for public clonotypes, which were uncommon.

Germline V gene data show CDR1 as LGHNA and CDR2 as YNFKEQ. V lost 0 bases to trimming and J lost 4 bases; unmatched junction nucleotides: 3. The CDR3 contains 16 residues. Produced via immunoSEQ multiplex PCR; TCRdb's table is partial and in-frame only. The top ten hold 20% of the sample, which has over 40,000 clones, over 80% seen once. Sequenced here: PBMCs, sampled after 24 months of ibrutinib treatment. The chain links TRBV4-2 to TRBJ2-3, with 11 bases identical to TRBD1. This receptor was taken from a human donor with chronic lymphocytic leukemia. The CDR3 nucleotides read TGTGCCAGCAGCCAAGATGGACAGGGGGCCTCAGATACGCAGTATTTT. Translation: CASSQDGQGASDTQYF.